The present T cell receptor beta chain was sequenced within a study of blood T cell repertoires in COVID-19. Study-wide background: Some COVID-19 samples were acute and others convalescent; all came from the United States, Italy and Spain. PBMCs, B-cell-depleted T cells, or T cells were the source of the cDNA or gDNA that made up the material.

Germline assignment: CDR1 MGHRA and CDR2 YSYEKL. V was pared by 4 bases and J by 8 bases, with 7 bases of the junction left unmatched. The CDR3 loop spans 15 amino acids. Per the study methods: Amplified reference gene primers provided the basis for estimating nucleated cell counts. Assay used: immunoSEQ multiplex PCR; TCRdb lists only in-frame clones, some missing. The V and J calls and clone size come from that table; D and trimming were worked out from the DNA. The sample lists 270,000 or so clones, 86% seen once, with approximately 9.7% in the top ten. This receptor was taken from a man in his forties with active or convalescent COVID-19. Specimen: peripheral blood. The chain links TRBV4-1 to TRBJ1-4; 10 positions agree with TRBD1. CDR3: CASSLRTGGREKLFF. The CDR3 DNA sequence: TGCGCCAGCAGCCTACGGACAGGGGGTAGGGAAAAACTGTTTTTT.